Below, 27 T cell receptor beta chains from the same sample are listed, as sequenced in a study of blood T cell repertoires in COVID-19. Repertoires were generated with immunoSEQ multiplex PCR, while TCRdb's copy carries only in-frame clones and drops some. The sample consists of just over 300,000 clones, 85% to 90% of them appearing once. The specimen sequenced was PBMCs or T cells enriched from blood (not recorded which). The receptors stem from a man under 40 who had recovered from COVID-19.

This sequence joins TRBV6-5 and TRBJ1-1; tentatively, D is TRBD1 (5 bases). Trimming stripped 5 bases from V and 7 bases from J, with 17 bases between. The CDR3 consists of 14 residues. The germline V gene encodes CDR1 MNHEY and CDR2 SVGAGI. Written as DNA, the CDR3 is TGTGCCAGCAGTCCCCGGCAGGGTTTTGTTGAAGCTTTCTTT. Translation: CASSPRQGFVEAFF.

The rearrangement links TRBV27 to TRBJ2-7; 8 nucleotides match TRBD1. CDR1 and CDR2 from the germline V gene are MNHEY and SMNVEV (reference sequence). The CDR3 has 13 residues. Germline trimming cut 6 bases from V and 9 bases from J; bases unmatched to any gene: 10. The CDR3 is CASSLQGALGQYF. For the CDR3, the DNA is TGTGCCAGCAGCCTTCAGGGGGCGCTGGGGCAGTACTTC.

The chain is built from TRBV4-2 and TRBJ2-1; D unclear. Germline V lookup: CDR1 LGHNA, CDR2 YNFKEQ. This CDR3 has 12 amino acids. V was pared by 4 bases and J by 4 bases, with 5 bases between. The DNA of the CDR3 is TGTGCCAGCAGCCCTAGGTACAATGAGCAGTTCTTC. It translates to CASSPRYNEQFF.

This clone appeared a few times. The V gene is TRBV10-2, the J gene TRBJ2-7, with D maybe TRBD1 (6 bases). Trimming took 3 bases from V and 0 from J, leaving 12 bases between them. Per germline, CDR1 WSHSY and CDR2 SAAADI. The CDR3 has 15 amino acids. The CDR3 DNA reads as TGCGCCAGCAGTGAACCAGGGGCGAGCTCCTACGAGCAGTACTTC. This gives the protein CASSEPGASSYEQYF.

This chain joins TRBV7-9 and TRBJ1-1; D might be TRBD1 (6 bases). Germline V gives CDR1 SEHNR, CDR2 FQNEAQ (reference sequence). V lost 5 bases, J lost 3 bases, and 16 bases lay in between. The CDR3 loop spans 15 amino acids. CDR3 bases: TGTGCCAGCAGCCAGGGGCGGGGGGCGCACACTGAAGCTTTCTTT. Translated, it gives CASSQGRGAHTEAFF.

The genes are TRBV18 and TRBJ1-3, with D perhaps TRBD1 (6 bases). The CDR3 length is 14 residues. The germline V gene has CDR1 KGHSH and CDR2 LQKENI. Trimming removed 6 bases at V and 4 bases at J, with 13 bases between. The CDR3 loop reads CASSAGTLGNTIYF. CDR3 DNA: TGTGCCAGCTCGGCCGGGACACTAGGAAACACCATATATTTT.

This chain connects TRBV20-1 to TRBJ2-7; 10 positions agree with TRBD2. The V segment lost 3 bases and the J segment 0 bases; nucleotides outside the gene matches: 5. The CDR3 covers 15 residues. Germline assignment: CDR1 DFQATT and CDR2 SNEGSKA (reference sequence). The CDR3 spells CSASSSGGSSYEQYF. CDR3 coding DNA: TGCAGTGCTAGTTCTAGCGGGGGCAGCTCCTACGAGCAGTACTTC.

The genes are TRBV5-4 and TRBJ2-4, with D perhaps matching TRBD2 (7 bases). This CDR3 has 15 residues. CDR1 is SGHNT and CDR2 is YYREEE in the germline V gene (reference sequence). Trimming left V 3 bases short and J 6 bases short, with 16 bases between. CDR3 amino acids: CASSSWGGPLNIQYF. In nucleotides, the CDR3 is TGTGCCAGCAGCTCCTGGGGGGGGCCCCTAAACATTCAGTACTTC. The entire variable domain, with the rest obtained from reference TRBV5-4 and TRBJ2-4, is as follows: ETGVTQSPTHLIKTRGQQVTLRCSSQSGHNTVSWYQQALGQGPQFIFQYYREEENGRGNFPPRFSGLQFPNYSSELNVNALELDDSALYLCASSSWGGPLNIQYFGAGTRLSVL.

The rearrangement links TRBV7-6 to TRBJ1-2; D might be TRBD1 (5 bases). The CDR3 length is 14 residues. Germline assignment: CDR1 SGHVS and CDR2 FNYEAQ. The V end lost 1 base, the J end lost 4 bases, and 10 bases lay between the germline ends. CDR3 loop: CASSLGGAGYGYTF. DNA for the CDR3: TGTGCCAGCAGCTTAGGTGGGGCCGGCTATGGCTACACCTTC.

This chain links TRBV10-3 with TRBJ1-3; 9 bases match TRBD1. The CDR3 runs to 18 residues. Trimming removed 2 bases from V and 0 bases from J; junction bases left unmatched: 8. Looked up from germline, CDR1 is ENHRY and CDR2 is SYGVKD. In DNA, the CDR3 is TGTGCCATCAGTGAGAGGAGGGGGACAGGGAGCTCTGGAAACACCATATATTTT. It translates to CAISERRGTGSSGNTIYF.

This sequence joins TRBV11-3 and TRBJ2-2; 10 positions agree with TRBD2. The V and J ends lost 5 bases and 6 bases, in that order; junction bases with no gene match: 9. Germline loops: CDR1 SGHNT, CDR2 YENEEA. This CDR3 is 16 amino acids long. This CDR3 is CASSHWPGLASGELFF. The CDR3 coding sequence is TGTGCCAGCAGCCATTGGCCGGGACTAGCGTCCGGGGAGCTGTTTTTT.

CDR3 nucleotides: TGTGCCAGCTCACCCTCCCCGGAGGCAGGGAACACTGAAGCTTTCTTT. Its protein product is CASSPSPEAGNTEAFF. The chain has TRBV18 and TRBJ1-1; D gene ambiguous. The germline V gene has CDR1 KGHSH and CDR2 LQKENI. V lost 3 bases and J 1 base, leaving 15 bases between the germline ends. The length of the CDR3 is 16 residues. Full variable domain (outside the CDR3, taken from reference TRBV18 and TRBJ1-1): NAGVMQNPRHLVRRRGQEARLRCSPMKGHSHVYWYRQLPEEGLKFMVYLQKENIIDESGMPKERFSAEFPKEGPSILRIQQVVRGDSAAYFCASSPSPEAGNTEAFFGQGTRLTVV.

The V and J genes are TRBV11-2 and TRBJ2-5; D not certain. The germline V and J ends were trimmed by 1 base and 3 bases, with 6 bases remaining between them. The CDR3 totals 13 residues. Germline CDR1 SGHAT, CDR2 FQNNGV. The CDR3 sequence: CASSLVIEETQYF. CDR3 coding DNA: TGTGCCAGCAGCTTAGTTATAGAAGAGACCCAGTACTTC.

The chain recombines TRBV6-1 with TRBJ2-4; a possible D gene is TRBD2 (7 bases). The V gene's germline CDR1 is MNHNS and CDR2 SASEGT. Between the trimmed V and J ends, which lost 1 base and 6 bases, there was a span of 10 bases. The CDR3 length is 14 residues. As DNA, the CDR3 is TGTGCCAGCAGTGAAGGGGGGGGCCGAAACATTCAGTACTTC. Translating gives CASSEGGGRNIQYF.

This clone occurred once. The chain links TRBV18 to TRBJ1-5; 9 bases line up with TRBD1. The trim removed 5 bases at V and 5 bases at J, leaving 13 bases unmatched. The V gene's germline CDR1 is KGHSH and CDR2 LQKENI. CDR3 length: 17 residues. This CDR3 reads CASSITGTGNSHQPQHF. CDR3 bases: TGTGCCAGCTCAATCACCGGGACAGGGAATTCACATCAGCCCCAGCATTTT. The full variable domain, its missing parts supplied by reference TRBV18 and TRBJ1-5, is NAGVMQNPRHLVRRRGQEARLRCSPMKGHSHVYWYRQLPEEGLKFMVYLQKENIIDESGMPKERFSAEFPKEGPSILRIQQVVRGDSAAYFCASSITGTGNSHQPQHFGDGTRLSIL.

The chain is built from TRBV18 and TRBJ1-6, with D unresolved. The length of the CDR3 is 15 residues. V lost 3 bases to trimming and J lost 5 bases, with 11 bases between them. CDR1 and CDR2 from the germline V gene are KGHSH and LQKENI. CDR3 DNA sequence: TGTGCCAGCTCACCGAACCAGTATGATAATTCACCCCTCCACTTT. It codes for CASSPNQYDNSPLHF.

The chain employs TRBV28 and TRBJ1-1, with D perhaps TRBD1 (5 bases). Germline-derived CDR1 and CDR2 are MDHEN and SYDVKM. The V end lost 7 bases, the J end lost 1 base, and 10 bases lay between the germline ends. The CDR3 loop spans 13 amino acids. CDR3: CASNLGQNTEAFF. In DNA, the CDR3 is TGTGCCAGCAACCTCGGACAGAACACTGAAGCTTTCTTT.

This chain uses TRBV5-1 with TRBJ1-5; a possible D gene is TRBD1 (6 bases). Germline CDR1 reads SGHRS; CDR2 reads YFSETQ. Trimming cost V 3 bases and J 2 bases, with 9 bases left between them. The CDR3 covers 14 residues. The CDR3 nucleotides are TGCGCCAGCAGCTGGGAGGGGGGCAATCAGCCCCAGCATTTT. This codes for CASSWEGGNQPQHF.

DNA for the CDR3: TGTGCCAGCGCAAGGCAGGGGGCAATCCAAGAGACCCAGTACTTC. Translating it yields CASARQGAIQETQYF. The rearrangement uses TRBV6-5 and TRBJ2-5; 8 positions agree with TRBD1. The length of the CDR3 is 15 residues. Germline CDR1 is MNHEY and CDR2 is SVGAGI. After removal of 8 bases from V and 1 base from J, the junction contained 9 bases not matched to a gene.

The CDR3: CASSLGGSQPQHF. As DNA, the CDR3 is TGTGCCAGCAGTTTAGGAGGTTCCCAGCCCCAGCATTTT. The rearrangement uses TRBV28 and TRBJ1-5; D remains unclear. Germline-derived CDR1 and CDR2 are MDHEN and SYDVKM. There are 13 residues in the CDR3. Deletions cut 2 bases from V and 7 bases from J, with 9 bases between.

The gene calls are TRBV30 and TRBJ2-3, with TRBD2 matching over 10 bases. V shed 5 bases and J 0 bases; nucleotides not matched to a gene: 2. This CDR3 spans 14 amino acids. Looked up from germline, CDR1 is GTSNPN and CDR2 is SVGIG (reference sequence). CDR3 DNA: TGTGCCTGGGGACTAGCGGCTAGCACAGATACGCAGTATTTT. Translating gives CAWGLAASTDTQYF.

CDR3 protein: CASSAGQGQPQHF. CDR3 bases: TGTGCCAGCAGCGCGGGACAGGGCCAGCCCCAGCATTTT. The chain combines TRBV7-6 with TRBJ1-5; 9 bases fit TRBD1. This CDR3 comprises 13 residues. CDR1 is SGHVS, CDR2 FNYEAQ, per germline. V shed 5 bases, J shed 7 bases, and the junction held 3 bases outside the gene matches.

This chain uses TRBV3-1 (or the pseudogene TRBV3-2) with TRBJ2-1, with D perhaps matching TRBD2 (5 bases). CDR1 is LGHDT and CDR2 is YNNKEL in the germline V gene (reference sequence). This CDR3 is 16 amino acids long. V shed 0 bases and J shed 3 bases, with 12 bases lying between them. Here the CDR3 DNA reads TGTGCCAGCAGCCAAGACGGGGTCTCTATCTACAATGAGCAGTTCTTC. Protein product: CASSQDGVSIYNEQFF.

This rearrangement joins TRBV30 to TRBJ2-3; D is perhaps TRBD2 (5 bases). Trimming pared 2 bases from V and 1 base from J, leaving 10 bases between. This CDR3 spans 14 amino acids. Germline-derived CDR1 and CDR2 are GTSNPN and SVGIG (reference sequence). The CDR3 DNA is TGTGCCTGGAGTCCCGGCGGGCGCACAGATACGCAGTATTTT. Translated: CAWSPGGRTDTQYF.

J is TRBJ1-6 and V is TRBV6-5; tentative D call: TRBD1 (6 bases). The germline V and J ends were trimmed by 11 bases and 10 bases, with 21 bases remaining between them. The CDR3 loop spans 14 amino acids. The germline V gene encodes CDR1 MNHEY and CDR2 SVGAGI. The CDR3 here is CASLGHRVGSPLHF. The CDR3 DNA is TGTGCCTCCCTCGGCCACAGGGTAGGGTCACCCCTCCACTTT.

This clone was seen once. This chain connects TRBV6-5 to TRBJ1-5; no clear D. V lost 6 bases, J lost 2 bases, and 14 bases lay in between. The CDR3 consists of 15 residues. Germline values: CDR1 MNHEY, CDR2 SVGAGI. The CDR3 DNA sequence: TGTGCCAGCAGAGTACAGCGGGTTGGCAATCAGCCCCAGCATTTT. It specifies CASRVQRVGNQPQHF.

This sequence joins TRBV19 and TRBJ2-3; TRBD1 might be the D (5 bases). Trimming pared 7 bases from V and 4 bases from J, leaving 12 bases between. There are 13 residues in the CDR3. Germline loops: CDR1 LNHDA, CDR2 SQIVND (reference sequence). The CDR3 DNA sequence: TGTGCCAGTATCCTTTCAGGGTCAGATACGCAGTATTTT. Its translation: CASILSGSDTQYF.